Below are 14 T cell receptor beta chains sequenced from a single sample in a study of spatial heterogeneity in lung cancer. TCRdb ran MiXCR on the 5' RACE reads and lists one entry per CDR3 protein. The table includes some 100,000 distinct CDR3 sequences, 3.5% to 5% detected once. Findings of the study overall: The number of expanded tumor alpha and beta chains correlated with mutation number.

The sample's time point: sample taken at primary tumor resection. Antigens for these TCRs are unknown. Sequenced here: lung tumor tissue, sampled at surgery. The receptors originated from a male donor with early-stage non-small cell lung cancer.

This clonotype has at least ten counts. This chain connects TRBV7-9 to TRBJ1-2, with a possible D match to TRBD1 (5 bases). Trimming removed 7 bases at V and 11 bases at J, with 20 bases between. The CDR3 consists of 13 residues. Per germline, CDR1 SEHNR and CDR2 FQNEAQ (reference sequence). The CDR3: CASNKQESEDYTF. The CDR3, as DNA: TGTGCCAGCAACAAACAGGAGTCGGAGGATTACACCTTC.

This clonotype has a count of ten or more. The gene calls are TRBV27 and TRBJ2-3, with TRBD2 as a possible D gene (5 bases). Looked up from germline, CDR1 is MNHEY and CDR2 is SMNVEV (reference sequence). The CDR3 runs to 15 residues. Trimming removed 5 bases from V and 1 base from J, with 13 bases in between. The DNA for the CDR3 is TGTGCCAGCAGTCCGTGGATGGGAGGCACAGATACGCAGTATTTT. Its translation is CASSPWMGGTDTQYF.

This clonotype was picked up many times. The chain combines TRBV12-3 or TRBV12-4 with TRBJ2-4, with D maybe TRBD1 (6 bases). The CDR3 runs to 14 residues. V lost 3 bases to trimming and J lost 6 bases, with 12 bases between them. CDR3 DNA: TGTGCCAGCAGTTTGGGACACGGACCAAACATTCAGTACTTC. It is translated as CASSLGHGPNIQYF.

This clonotype came up a few times. The J gene is TRBJ2-5, the V gene TRBV10-3; D is unresolved. CDR1 and CDR2 (germline): ENHRY, SYGVKD. CDR3 length: 13 residues. Trimming took 9 bases from V and 5 from J, leaving 16 bases between them. The DNA of the CDR3 is TGTGCCATTGCTCGGGCCCCGACGGAGACCCAGTACTTC. It specifies CAIARAPTETQYF.

In its sample, this clonotype was seen a few times. The V and J genes are TRBV13 and TRBJ2-1; 12 bases map to TRBD2. The germline V gene has CDR1 PRHDT and CDR2 FYEKMQ (reference sequence). V shed 5 bases and J 10 bases; nucleotides not matched to a gene: 6. The length of the CDR3 is 14 residues. CDR3 DNA sequence: TGTGCCAGCAGCCCTAGCGGGAGGGCCCGCGAGCAGTTCTTC. Amino acid sequence: CASSPSGRAREQFF.

This clonotype has only a few counts. The V and J genes are TRBV5-1 and TRBJ2-4; 8 bases line up with TRBD1. Germline V lookup: CDR1 SGHRS, CDR2 YFSETQ. J gave up 1 base and V 2 bases, and 5 bases lay outside the gene matches. The CDR3 covers 16 residues. DNA for the CDR3: TGCGCCAGCAGCTTTAACAGGGGGGTGGCCAAAAACATTCAGTACTTC. Protein sequence: CASSFNRGVAKNIQYF.

This clonotype appeared many times. The chain links TRBV6-6 to TRBJ2-1; 10 bases agree with TRBD2. CDR1 is MNHNY and CDR2 is SVGAGI in the germline V gene (reference sequence). The CDR3 sequence is 15 residues long. The trim removed 6 bases at V and 4 bases at J, leaving 6 bases unmatched. The CDR3 bases are TGTGCCAGCAGCATAACTAGCGGGGTATACAATGAGCAGTTCTTC. Translated: CASSITSGVYNEQFF.

This clonotype was observed many times. The chain employs TRBV4-1 and TRBJ2-1, with 8 bases identical to TRBD2. Germline V lookup: CDR1 MGHRA, CDR2 YSYEKL. V shed 5 bases and J 1 base; nucleotides not matched to a gene: 7. This CDR3 has 16 residues. DNA for the CDR3: TGCGCCAGCAGCTTCCAGAGCGGGAGTTCCTACAATGAGCAGTTCTTC. This gives the protein CASSFQSGSSYNEQFF.

This clonotype was recorded a few times. Mismatch with germline at one junction end may stem from a read error. The chain links TRBV7-6 to TRBJ2-3; TRBD2 agrees at 10 bases. This CDR3 spans 14 amino acids. Germline V CDR1 and CDR2: SGHVS, FNYEAQ. Written as DNA, the CDR3 is TGTGCCAGCAGCCTAGCGGGAGAGGGGAATACGCAGTATTTT. This gives the protein CASSLAGEGNTQYF.

This rearrangement joins TRBV5-1 to TRBJ2-5, with a tentative D call TRBD1 (6 bases). Germline CDR1 reads SGHRS; CDR2 reads YFSETQ. The V gene lost 0 bases and the J gene lost 0 bases, with 6 bases spanning the gap. The CDR3 is 14 residues long. CDR3 coding DNA: TGCGCCAGCAGCTTGGGGACAGACCAAGAGACCCAGTACTTC. Translation: CASSLGTDQETQYF.

The chain is built from TRBV10-3 and TRBJ1-2; D remains unclear. V lost 3 bases and J lost 5, with 16 bases in between. This CDR3 spans 15 amino acids. The germline gives CDR1 ENHRY, CDR2 SYGVKD. The CDR3 sequence: CAISEGSGSLYGYTF. The CDR3 region has the DNA TGTGCCATCAGTGAAGGTTCAGGCAGCCTTTATGGCTACACCTTC.

This clonotype was counted ten times or more. This chain links TRBV7-9 with TRBJ2-4, with a possible D match to TRBD2 (6 bases). V was cut by 1 base and J by 12 bases, with 7 bases left in between. This CDR3 comprises 11 residues. Germline CDR1 and CDR2: SEHNR and FQNEAQ (reference sequence). CDR3 amino acids: CASSLGGDQYF. In nucleotides, the CDR3 is TGTGCCAGCAGCTTAGGGGGGGATCAGTACTTC.

The table lists this clonotype with many counts. This chain links TRBV3-1 with TRBJ2-1, with 8 positions matching TRBD2. V shed 4 bases and J 4 bases; nucleotides not matched to a gene: 12. There are 17 residues in the CDR3. Germline V gene sequence: CDR1 LGHDT, CDR2 YNNKEL (reference sequence). CDR3: CASSRTASTSEYNEQFF. For the CDR3, the DNA is TGTGCCAGCAGCCGAACTGCCTCGACTAGCGAATACAATGAGCAGTTCTTC.

This clonotype was seen at least ten times. The J gene is TRBJ2-2, the V gene TRBV6-6; D unclear. The V gene lost 5 bases and the J gene lost 6 bases, with 13 bases spanning the gap. This CDR3 comprises 14 residues. Germline CDR1 is MNHNY and CDR2 is SVGAGI (reference sequence). Here the CDR3 DNA reads TGTGCCAGCAGTAGCCAGTTTGGCTCCGGGGAGCTGTTTTTT. Its protein product is CASSSQFGSGELFF.